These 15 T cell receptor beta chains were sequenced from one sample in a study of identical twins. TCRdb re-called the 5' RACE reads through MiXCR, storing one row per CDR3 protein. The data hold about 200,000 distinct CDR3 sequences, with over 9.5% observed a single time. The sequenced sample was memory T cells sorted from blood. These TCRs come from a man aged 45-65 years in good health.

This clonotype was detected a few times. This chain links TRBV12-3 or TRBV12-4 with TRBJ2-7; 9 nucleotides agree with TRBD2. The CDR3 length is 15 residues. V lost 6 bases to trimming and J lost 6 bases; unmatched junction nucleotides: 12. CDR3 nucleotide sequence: TGTGCCAGCAGCCCCATAGCGGGGGCTCGAAGCGAGCAGTACTTC. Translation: CASSPIAGARSEQYF.

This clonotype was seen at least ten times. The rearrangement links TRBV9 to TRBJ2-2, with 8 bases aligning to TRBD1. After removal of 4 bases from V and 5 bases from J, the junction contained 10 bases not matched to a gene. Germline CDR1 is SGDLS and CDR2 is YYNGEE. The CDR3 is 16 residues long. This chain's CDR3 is CASSPPGQVTTGELFF. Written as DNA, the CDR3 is TGTGCCAGCAGCCCGCCGGGACAGGTTACTACCGGGGAGCTGTTTTTT. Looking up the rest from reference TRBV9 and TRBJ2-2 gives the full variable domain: DSGVTQTPKHLITATGQRVTLRCSPRSGDLSVYWYQQSLDQGLQFLIQYYNGEERAKGNILERFSAQQFPDLHSELNLSSLELGDSALYFCASSPPGQVTTGELFFGEGSRLTVL.

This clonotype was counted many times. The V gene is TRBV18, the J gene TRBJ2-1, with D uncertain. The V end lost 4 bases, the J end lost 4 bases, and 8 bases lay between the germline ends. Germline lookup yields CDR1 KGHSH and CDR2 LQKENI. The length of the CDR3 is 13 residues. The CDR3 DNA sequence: TGTGCCAGCTCACTTAAAGGGTACAATGAGCAGTTCTTC. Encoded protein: CASSLKGYNEQFF.

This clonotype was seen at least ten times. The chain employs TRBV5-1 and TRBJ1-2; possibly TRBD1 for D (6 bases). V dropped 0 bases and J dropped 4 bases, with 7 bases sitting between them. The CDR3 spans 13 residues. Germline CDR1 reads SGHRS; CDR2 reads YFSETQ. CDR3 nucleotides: TGCGCCAGCAGCTTGGACAGGGTCTATGGCTACACCTTC. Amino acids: CASSLDRVYGYTF.

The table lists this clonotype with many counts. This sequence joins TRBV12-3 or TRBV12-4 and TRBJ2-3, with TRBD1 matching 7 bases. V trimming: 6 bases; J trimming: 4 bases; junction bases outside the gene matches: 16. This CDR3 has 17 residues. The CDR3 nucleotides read TGTGCCAGCAGGGCCAGAAGGACAGGTCAGGGAGCAGATACGCAGTATTTT. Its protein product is CASRARRTGQGADTQYF.

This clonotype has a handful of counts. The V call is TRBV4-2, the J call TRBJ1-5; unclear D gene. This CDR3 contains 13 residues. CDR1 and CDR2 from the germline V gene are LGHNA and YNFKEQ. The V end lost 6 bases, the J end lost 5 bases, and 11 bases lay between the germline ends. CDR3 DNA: TGTGCCAGCAGTGACTGGGGTGATCAGCCCCAGCATTTT. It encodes CASSDWGDQPQHF.

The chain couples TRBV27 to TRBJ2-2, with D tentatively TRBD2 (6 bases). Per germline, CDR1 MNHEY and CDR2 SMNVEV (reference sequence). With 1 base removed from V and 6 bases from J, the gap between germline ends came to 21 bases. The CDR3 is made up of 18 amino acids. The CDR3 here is CASSLFSAFVAGSGELFF. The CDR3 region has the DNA TGTGCCAGCAGTTTATTCTCCGCTTTCGTCGCGGGGTCCGGGGAGCTGTTTTTT.

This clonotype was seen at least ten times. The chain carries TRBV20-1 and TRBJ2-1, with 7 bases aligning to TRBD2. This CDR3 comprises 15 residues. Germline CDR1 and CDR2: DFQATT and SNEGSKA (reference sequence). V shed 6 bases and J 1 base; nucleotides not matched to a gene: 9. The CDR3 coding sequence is TGCAGTGCCAGCAGAGGGGACTATTCCTACAATGAGCAGTTCTTC. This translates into CSASRGDYSYNEQFF.

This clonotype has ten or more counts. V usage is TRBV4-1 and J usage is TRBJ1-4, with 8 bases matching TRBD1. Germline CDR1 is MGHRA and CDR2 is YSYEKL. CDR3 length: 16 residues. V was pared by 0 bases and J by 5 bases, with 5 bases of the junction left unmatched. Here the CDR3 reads CASSQEGTGRNEKLFF. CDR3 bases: TGCGCCAGCAGCCAAGAGGGGACAGGCCGAAATGAAAAACTGTTTTTT.

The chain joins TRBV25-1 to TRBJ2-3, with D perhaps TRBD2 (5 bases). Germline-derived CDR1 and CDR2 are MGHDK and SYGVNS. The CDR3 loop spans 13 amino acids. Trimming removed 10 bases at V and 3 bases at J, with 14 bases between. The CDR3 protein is CATRWAGTDTQYF. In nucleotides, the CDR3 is TGTGCCACCCGTTGGGCGGGTACAGATACGCAGTATTTT.

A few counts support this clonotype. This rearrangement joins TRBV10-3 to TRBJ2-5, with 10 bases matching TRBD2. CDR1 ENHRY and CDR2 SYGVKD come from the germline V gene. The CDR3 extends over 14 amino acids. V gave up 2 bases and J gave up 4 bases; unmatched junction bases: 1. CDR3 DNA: TGTGCCATCAGTGAGGCTAGCGGGGGAGAGACCCAGTACTTC. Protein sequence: CAISEASGGETQYF.

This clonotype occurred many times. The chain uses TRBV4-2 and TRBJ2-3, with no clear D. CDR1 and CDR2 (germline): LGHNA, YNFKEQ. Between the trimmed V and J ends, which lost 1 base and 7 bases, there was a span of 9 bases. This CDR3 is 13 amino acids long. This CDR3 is CASSQGIKNTQYF. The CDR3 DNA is TGTGCCAGCAGCCAAGGAATCAAGAATACGCAGTATTTT.

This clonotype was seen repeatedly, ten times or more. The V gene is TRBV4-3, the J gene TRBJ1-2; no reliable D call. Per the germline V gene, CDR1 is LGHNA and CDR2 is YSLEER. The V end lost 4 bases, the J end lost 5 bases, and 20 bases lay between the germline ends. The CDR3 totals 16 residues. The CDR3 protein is CASSPGGGDVRYGYTF. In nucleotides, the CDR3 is TGCGCCAGCAGCCCCGGAGGCGGCGATGTAAGATATGGCTACACCTTC.

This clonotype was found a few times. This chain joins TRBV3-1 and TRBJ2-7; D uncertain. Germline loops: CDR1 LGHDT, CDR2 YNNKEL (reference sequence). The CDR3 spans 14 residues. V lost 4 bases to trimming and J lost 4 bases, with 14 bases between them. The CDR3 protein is CASSLTQNPYEQYF. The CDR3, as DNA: TGTGCCAGCAGCCTCACGCAGAACCCTTACGAGCAGTACTTC.

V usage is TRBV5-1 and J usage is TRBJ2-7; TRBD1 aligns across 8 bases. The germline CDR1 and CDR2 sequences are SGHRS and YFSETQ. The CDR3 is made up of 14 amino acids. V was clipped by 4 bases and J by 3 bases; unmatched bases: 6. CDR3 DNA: TGCGCCAGCAGCCTGGACAGGGCCTTCTACGAGCAGTACTTC. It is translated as CASSLDRAFYEQYF.